This TCR beta chain came from a study of cytomegalovirus exposure and HLA in healthy donors. Notes on this clone: What it binds is not known.

The PCR contained 60 Vbeta and 13 Jbeta primers. Produced via immunoSEQ multiplex PCR; TCRdb's table is partial and in-frame only. This sample carries roughly 160,000 clones, almost 85% of them seen once, and the ten largest clones take under 1.1%. General study points: Reported performance of the classifier showed diagnosis of cytomegalovirus status with high specificity and sensitivity.

The CDR3 totals 11 residues. Looked up from germline, CDR1 is SNHLY and CDR2 is FYNNEI. Between the trimmed V and J ends, which lost 8 bases and 7 bases, there was a span of 6 bases. The chain joins TRBV2 to TRBJ1-6; tentatively, D is TRBD1 (6 bases). Sequenced input: PBMCs. This clonotype was sampled from a man aged 25-45 years in good health and CMV-seronegative. CDR3 in amino acids: CASGQNSPLHF. The CDR3, as DNA: TGTGCCAGCGGACAGAATTCACCCCTCCACTTT.